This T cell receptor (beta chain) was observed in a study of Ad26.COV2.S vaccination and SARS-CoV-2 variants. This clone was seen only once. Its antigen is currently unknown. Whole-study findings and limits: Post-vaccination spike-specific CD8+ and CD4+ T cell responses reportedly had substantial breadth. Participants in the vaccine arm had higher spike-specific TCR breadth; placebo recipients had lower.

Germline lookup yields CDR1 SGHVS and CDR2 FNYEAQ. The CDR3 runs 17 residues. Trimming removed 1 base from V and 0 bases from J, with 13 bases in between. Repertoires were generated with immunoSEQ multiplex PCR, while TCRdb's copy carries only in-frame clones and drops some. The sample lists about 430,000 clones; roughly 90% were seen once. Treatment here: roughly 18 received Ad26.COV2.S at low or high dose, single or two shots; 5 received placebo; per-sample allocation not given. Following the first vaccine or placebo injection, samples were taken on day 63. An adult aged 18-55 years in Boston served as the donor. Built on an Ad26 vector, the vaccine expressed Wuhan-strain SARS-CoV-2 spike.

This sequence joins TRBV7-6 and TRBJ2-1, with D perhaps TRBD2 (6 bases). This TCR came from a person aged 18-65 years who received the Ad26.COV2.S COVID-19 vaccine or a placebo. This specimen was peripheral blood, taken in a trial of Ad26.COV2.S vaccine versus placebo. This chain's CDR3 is CASSLELATSSYNEQFF. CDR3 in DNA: TGTGCCAGCAGCTTAGAGCTAGCGACGAGCTCCTACAATGAGCAGTTCTTC.